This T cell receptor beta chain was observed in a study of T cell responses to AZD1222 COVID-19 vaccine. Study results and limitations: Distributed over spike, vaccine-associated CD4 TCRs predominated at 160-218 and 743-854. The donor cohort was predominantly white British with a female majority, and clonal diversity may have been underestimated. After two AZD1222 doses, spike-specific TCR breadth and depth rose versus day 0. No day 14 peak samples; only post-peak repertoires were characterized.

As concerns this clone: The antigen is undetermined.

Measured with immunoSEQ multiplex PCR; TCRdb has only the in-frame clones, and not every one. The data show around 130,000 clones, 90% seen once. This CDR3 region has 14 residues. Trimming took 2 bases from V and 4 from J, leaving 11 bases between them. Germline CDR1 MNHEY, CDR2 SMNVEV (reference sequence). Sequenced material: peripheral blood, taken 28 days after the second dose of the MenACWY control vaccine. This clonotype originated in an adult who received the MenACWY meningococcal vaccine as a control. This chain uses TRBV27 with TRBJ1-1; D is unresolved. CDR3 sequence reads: CASSLNGVVTEAFF. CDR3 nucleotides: TGTGCCAGCAGTTTAAATGGGGTGGTCACTGAAGCTTTCTTT.